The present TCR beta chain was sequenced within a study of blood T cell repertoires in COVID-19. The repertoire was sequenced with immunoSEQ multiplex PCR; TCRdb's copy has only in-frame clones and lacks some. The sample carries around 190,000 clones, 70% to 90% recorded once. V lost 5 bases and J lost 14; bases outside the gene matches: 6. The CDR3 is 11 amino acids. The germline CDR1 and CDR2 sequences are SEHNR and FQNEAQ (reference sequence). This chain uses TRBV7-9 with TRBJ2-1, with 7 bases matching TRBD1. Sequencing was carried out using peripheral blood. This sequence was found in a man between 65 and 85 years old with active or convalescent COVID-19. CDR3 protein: CASSHGQAEFF. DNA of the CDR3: TGTGCCAGCAGCCACGGACAGGCGGAGTTCTTC.